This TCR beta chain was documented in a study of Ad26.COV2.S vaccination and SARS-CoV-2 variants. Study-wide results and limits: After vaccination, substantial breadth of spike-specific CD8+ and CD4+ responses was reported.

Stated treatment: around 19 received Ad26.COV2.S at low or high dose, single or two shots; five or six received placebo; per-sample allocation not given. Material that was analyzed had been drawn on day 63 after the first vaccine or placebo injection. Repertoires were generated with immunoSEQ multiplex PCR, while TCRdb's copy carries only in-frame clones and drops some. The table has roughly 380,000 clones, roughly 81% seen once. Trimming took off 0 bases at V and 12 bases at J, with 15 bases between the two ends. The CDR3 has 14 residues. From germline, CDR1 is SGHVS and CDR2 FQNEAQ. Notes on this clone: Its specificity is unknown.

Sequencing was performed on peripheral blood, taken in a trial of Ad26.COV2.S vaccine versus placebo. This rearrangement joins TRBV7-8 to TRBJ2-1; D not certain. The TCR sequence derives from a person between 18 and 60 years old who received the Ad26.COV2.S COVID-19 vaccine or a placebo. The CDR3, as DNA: TGTGCCAGCAGCTTAGCGGCGGCGGAACCAGGGCAGTTCTTC. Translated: CASSLAAAEPGQFF.